The present T cell receptor (beta chain) was sequenced within a study of shared clonotypes between healthy human individuals. Study overall: CD4 naive and memory got three plates each, CD8 naive two, CD8 memory one.

In the original workflow: Because ImmunoSEQ provided only junction sequences with no quality scores, the filtering differed. Data came from immunoSEQ multiplex PCR; TCRdb stores just in-frame clones and leaves some out. V, J and clone size derive from that table, while D and trimming were established from the DNA sequence. The repertoire has approximately 2.3 million clones, approximately 95% of them found once; the top ten carry approximately 0.4%. Concerning this clone itself: This sample includes further DNA sequences coding for the same CDR3.

The clonotype comes from a man between 18 and 29 years old in good health. Some clones in this sample may be carry-over from other donors' samples. Sequencing was carried out using naive CD4+ T cells from PBMCs. The subset is: CD45RA+ positively selected.

The CDR3 reads CASSGSSYNEQFF. CDR3 nucleotide sequence: TGTGCCAGCAGCGGAAGCTCCTACAATGAGCAGTTCTTC. This chain connects TRBV9 to TRBJ2-1, with D unresolved. Per germline, CDR1 SGDLS and CDR2 YYNGEE. V was shortened by 3 bases and J by 0 bases, with 4 bases between the two germline ends. The CDR3 is 13 residues long.